This T cell receptor beta chain was identified in a study of T-cell reconstitution after alpha-beta-depleted transplantation in children. Looked up from germline, CDR1 is MGHRA and CDR2 is YSYEKL. CDR3 length equals 14 residues. V gave up 2 bases and J gave up 3 bases, with 11 bases separating them. A TCRbeta library incorporating unique molecular identifiers was prepared. One entry per CDR3 protein results from TCRdb running MiXCR on the PCR reads. In the table there are almost 500,000 distinct CDR3 sequences, approximately 12% of which are singletons. Sequenced here: PBMCs from the stem cell graft donor, sampled from the stem cell graft. The source of this sequence is a human donor who donated a stem cell graft to a child with combined immunodeficiency. The J gene is TRBJ2-7, the V gene TRBV4-1; D is perhaps TRBD1 (6 bases). The CDR3 DNA is TGCGCCAGCAGCCAATTGGACAGCTACTACGAGCAGTACTTC. Translation gives CASSQLDSYYEQYF.